This TCR beta chain was profiled in a study of CD8+CD57+ T cells in acquired aplastic anemia. Study-level results: The study found no significant CD8+ Simpson's diversity difference between patients and controls. It was found that some 30 CD8+ CDR3 sequences were shared between patients and controls.

From germline, CDR1 is DFQATT and CDR2 SNEGSKA (reference sequence). Trimming pared 3 bases from V and 8 bases from J, leaving 8 bases between. This CDR3 is built from 12 residues. Both TCR beta VDJ combination and CDR3 sequence profiling were carried out. Genomic DNA was the template for this profiling. TCRdb analysed the reads with MiXCR anew, one entry per CDR3 protein. Counted here are approximately 150,000 distinct CDR3 sequences, 60% to 80% occurring once; the ten biggest clones make up 40% to 55%. This clonotype was counted once. The target antigen is unknown. Patients sequenced had flow cytometry evidence of CD8+CD57+ cell expansion. Severe acquired aplastic anemia was present in all patients. Sampling of blood occurred while the patients had still received no therapy.

The chain couples TRBV20-1 to TRBJ1-6; D not resolved. The sample comprised sorted CD4+, CD8+, or CD8+CD57+ T cells (not recorded which) from PBMCs. This TCR was sampled from a human donor with aplastic anemia. CDR3 amino acids: CSARAGDSPLHF. CDR3 bases: TGCAGTGCTAGGGCAGGAGATTCACCCCTCCACTTT.